The following is a TCR beta chain sequence with its context. Its antigen specificity is not known. No base quality information exists; no much larger clone differs at one position. The sample belongs to a study of CD4 T cell repertoires in COVID-19 (TCRdb year 2021). In the study overall: To analyze cross-reactivity, CFSE-low cells were expanded with IL-2 for 9 to 10 days and then labeled again and restimulated with spike proteins from other coronaviruses. Naturally processed CD4+ T cell responses to SARS-CoV-2 spike and nucleoprotein were characterized in COVID-19-recovered individuals, and clonal composition was assessed by TCR Vbeta sequencing. In three recovered individuals, the researchers analyzed the TCR Vbeta repertoire of SARS-CoV-2-reactive T cells at the subset level.

Preparation of the library involved the immunoSEQ multiplex PCR assay. On the authors' methods: The Chao-Jaccard similarity index and the number of shared clonotypes were used to measure repertoire overlap between subsets. The immuneACCESS repertoire file appears here via TCRdb, limited to in-frame rearrangements. These files lack a portion of the clones; in checked studies, under half of the deficit traces to unresolved V genes, and the cause of the others is not known. V and J calls and clone size are given by that table; D and trimming were obtained from the DNA. A total of tens of thousands of clones appear in this sample, about four fifths of them only once. The top ten hold approximately 0.6% of the sample. The time point label, read with the paper, signifies: sample from a COVID-19-recovered individual after infection. The donors were patients who had recovered from mild-to-severe COVID-19. Uncultured memory T cell samples were subjected to sequencing directly after ex vivo isolation. From peripheral blood mononuclear cells, the researchers isolated CD4+ total memory, central memory, effector memory and circulating T follicular helper cells.

From its cysteine to its phenylalanine, the CDR3 spans 15 amino acids. Only the CDR3 portion is preserved as DNA: 45 bases, with reading frame beginning at the first base. Sequences SNHLY (CDR1) and FYNNEI (CDR2) are obtained from the germline V gene. After removal of 8 bases from V and 6 bases from J, the junction retains 6 bases not matched to a gene. Results and caveats for the whole study, not just this receptor: Between about 6 and 27% of SARS-CoV-2 clonotypes were also found in SARS-CoV and/or HKU1 spike-stimulated secondary cultures, consistent with cross-reactivity. Two or all three memory subsets shared several of the most expanded SARS-CoV-2-reactive clonotypes, which suggests intraclonal diversification.

Here the sequenced sample was CD4+ T cells from peripheral blood, taken after recovery from COVID-19. The chain was built from TRBV2 and TRBJ2-2; TRBD2 aligns with 13 central bases. The receptor was derived from a human donor who had COVID-19. The nucleotides are TGTGCCAGCCGCGGACTAGCGGGGGTCGCCGGGGAGCTGTTTTTT. Translated, this gives CASRGLAGVAGELFF.